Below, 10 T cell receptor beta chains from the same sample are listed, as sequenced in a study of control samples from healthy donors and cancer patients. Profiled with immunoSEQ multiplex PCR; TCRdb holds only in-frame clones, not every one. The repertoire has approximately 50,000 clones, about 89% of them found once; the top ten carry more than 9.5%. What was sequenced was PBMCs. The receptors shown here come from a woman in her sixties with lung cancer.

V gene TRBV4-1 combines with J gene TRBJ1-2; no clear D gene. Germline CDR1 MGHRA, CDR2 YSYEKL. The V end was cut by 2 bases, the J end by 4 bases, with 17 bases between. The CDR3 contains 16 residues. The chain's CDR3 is CASSQPSAQSLYGYTF. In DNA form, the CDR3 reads TGCGCCAGCAGCCAACCATCTGCGCAGTCCCTCTATGGCTACACCTTC.

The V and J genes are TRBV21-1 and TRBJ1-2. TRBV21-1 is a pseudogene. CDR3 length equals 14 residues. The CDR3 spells CASSKVAGGYGYTF. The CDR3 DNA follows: TGTGCCAGCAGCAAAGTGGCCGGCGGGTATGGCTACACCTTC.

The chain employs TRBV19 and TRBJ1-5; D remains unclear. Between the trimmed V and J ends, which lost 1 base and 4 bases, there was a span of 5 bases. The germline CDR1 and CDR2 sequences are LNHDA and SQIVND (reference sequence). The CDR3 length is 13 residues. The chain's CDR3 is CASSIGQNQPQHF. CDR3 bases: TGTGCCAGTAGTATAGGACAAAATCAGCCCCAGCATTTT.

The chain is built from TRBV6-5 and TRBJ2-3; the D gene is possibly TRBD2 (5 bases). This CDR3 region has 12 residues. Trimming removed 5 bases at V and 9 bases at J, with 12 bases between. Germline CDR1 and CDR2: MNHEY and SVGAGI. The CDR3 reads CASSRAPGTQYF. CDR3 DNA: TGTGCCAGCAGTAGGGCGCCGGGAACGCAGTATTTT.

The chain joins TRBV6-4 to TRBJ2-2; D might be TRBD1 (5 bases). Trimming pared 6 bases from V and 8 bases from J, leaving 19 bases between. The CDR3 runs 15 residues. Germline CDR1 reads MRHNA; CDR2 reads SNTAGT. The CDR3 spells CASRPSSGYSGELFF. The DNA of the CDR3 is TGTGCCAGCAGACCCTCATCAGGGTATTCGGGGGAGCTGTTTTTT.

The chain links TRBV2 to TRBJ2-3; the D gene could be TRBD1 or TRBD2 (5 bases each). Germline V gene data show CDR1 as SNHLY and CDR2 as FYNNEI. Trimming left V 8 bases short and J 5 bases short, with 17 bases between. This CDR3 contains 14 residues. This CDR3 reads CASQGRGPGDTQYF. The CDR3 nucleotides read TGTGCCAGCCAGGGACGGGGACCCGGAGATACGCAGTATTTT.

The CDR3 DNA sequence: TGTGCCACCAGCAGAGATCCGCCAGGGGGTTTCTACAATGAGCAGTTCTTC. Protein: CATSRDPPGGFYNEQFF. The V call is TRBV15, the J call TRBJ2-1; 7 bases map to TRBD1. Germline CDR1 is LNHNV and CDR2 is YYDKDF (reference sequence). The length of the CDR3 is 17 residues. The V gene end was trimmed by 0 bases and the J gene end by 3 bases; junction bases not matched to a gene: 8.

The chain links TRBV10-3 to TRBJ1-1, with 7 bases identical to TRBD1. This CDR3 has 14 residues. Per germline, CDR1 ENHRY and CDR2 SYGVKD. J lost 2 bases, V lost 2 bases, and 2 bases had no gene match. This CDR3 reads CAISEQGVNTEAFF. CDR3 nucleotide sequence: TGTGCCATCAGTGAGCAGGGGGTTAACACTGAAGCTTTCTTT.

In DNA, the CDR3 is TGTGCCAGCAGCCAAGATGAACTAGCGGGAGTGTTTGAGCAGTTCTTC. Translating it yields CASSQDELAGVFEQFF. The chain links TRBV3-1 (or the pseudogene TRBV3-2) to TRBJ2-1; TRBD2 matches at 11 bases. CDR1 is LGHDT and CDR2 is YNNKEL in the germline V gene (reference sequence). With 0 bases clipped from V and 9 bases from J, the junction kept 7 bases outside the gene matches. CDR3 length: 16 amino acids.

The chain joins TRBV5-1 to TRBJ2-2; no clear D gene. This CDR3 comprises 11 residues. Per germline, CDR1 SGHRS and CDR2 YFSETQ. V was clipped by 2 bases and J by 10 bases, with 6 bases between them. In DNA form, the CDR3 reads TGCGCCAGCAGCTTATACGAGGAGCTGTTTTTT. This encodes CASSLYEELFF.